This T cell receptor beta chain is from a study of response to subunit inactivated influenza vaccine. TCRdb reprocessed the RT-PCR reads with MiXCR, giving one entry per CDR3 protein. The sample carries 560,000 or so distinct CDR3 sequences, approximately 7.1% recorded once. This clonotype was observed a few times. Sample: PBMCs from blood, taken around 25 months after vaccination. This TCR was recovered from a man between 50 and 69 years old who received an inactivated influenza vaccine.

CDR3 region: CASSSRRAGDTQYF. CDR3 nucleotides: TGTGCCAGCAGCTCAAGGAGGGCCGGGGATACGCAGTATTTT. J is TRBJ2-3 and V is TRBV7-2; the D gene is possibly TRBD2 (6 bases). The CDR3 extends over 14 amino acids. Germline CDR1 and CDR2: SGHTA and FQGNSA. Trimming stripped 4 bases from V and 6 bases from J, with 14 bases between.